The entry below gives a single T cell receptor beta chain sequence along with its context. This specimen comes from a study of blood T cell repertoires in COVID-19. Study summary: The origin of the acute and convalescent COVID-19 samples was the United States, Italy and Spain. Nucleic acid was either cDNA or gDNA, and it came from T cells, B-cell-depleted T cells, or PBMCs.

Original data processing: It was from reference gene primer amplification that nucleated cell counts were estimated. Sequenced by immunoSEQ multiplex PCR; TCRdb stores in-frame clones only, minus some. V and J calls and clone size follow that table, whereas D and trimming were derived from the DNA. The sample includes around 84,000 clones, about 90% seen only once; the top ten take about 4.8%. Germline loops: CDR1 SGDLS, CDR2 YYNGEE. CDR3 length equals 14 residues. The V segment lost 2 bases and the J segment 4 bases; nucleotides outside the gene matches: 2. Sequenced material: peripheral blood. The chain joins TRBV9 to TRBJ2-2, with 7 bases that match TRBD2. The receptor was isolated from a man between 45 and 60 years old with active COVID-19. This CDR3 reads CASSVAGVTGELFF. CDR3 sequence (DNA): TGTGCCAGCAGCGTTGCGGGAGTCACCGGGGAGCTGTTTTTT.